This T cell receptor (beta chain) appears in the sequencing data of a study of shared clonotypes between healthy human individuals. Study-wide background: Researchers assigned three CD4 naive, three CD4 memory, two CD8 naive and one CD8 memory plate to each donor.

The table came from immunoSEQ multiplex PCR; TCRdb's copy has only in-frame clones and leaves some out. The repertoire holds about 1.4 million clones, with about 96% as singletons. This clone is a singleton in its sample. CDR3 length equals 14 residues. The V and J ends lost 1 base and 6 bases, in that order; junction bases with no gene match: 5. Germline V gene data show CDR1 as SGHAT and CDR2 as FQNNGV. The clonotype originates from a man aged 25 to 45 in good health. Specimen: naive CD4+ T cells sorted from blood. The sample's subset: CD45RA+ positively selected. The chain combines TRBV11-2 with TRBJ2-7; TRBD2 matches 8 bases. The CDR3 sequence is CASSLGGRPFEQYF. CDR3 nucleotide sequence: TGTGCCAGCAGCTTAGGCGGGAGGCCGTTCGAGCAGTACTTC.